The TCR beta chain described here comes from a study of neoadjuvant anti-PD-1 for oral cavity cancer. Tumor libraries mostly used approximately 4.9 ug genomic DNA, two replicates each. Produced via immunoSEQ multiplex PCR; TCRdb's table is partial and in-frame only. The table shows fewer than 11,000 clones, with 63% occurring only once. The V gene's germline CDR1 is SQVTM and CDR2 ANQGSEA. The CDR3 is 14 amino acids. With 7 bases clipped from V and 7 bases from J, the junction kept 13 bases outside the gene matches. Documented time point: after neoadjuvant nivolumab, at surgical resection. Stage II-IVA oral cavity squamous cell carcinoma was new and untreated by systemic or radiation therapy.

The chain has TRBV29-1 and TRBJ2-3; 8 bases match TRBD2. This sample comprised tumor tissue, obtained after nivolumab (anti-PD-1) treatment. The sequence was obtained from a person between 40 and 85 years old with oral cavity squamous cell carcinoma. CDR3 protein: CSAASAGAQNTQYF. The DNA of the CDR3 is TGCAGCGCAGCATCAGCGGGGGCCCAAAATACGCAGTATTTT.